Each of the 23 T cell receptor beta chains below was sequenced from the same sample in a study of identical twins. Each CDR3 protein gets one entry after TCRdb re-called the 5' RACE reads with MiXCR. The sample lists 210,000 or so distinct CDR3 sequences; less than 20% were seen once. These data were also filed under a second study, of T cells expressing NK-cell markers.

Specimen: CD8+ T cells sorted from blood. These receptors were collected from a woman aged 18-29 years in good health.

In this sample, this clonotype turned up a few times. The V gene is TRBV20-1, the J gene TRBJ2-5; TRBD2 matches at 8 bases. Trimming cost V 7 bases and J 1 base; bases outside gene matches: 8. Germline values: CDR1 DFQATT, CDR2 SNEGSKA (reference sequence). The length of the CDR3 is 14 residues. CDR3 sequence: CSGDGGGPQETQYF. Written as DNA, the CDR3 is TGCAGTGGGGATGGCGGGGGGCCCCAAGAGACCCAGTACTTC.

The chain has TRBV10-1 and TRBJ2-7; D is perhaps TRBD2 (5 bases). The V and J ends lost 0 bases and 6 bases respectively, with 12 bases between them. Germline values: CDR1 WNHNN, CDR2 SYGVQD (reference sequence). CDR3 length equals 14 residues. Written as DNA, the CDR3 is TGCGCCAGCAGTGAGTCTTCGGGGAATGGCGAGCAGTACTTC. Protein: CASSESSGNGEQYF.

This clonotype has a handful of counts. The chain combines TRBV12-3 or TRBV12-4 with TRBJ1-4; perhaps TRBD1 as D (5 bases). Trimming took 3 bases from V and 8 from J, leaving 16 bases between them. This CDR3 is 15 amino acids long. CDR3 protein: CASSLGDLRWEKLFF. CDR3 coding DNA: TGTGCCAGCAGTTTGGGGGACCTTAGATGGGAAAAACTGTTTTTT.

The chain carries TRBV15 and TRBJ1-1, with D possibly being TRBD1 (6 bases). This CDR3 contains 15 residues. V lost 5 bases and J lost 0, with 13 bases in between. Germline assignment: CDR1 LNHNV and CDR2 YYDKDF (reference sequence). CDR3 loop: CATSGGGGLNTEAFF. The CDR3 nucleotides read TGTGCCACCAGCGGCGGAGGGGGTTTGAACACTGAAGCTTTCTTT.

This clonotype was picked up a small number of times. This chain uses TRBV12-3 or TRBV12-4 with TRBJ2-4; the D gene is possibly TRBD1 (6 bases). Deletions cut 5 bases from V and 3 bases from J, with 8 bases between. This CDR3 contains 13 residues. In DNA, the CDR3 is TGTGCCAGCAGTCAGGGGATCAAAAACATTCAGTACTTC. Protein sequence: CASSQGIKNIQYF.

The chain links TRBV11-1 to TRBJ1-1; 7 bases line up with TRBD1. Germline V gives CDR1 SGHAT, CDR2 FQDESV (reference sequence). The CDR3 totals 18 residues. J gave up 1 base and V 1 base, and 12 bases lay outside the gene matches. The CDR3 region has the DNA TGTGCCAGCAGCTTAGTCGCAGGGGGGAGCTCACGGAACACTGAAGCTTTCTTT. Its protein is CASSLVAGGSSRNTEAFF.

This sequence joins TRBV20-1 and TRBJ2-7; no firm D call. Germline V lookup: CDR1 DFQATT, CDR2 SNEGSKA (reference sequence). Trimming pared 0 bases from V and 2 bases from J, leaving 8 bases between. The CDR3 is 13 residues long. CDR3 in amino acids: CSARDLETYEQYF. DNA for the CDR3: TGCAGTGCTAGAGATCTGGAAACCTACGAGCAGTACTTC.

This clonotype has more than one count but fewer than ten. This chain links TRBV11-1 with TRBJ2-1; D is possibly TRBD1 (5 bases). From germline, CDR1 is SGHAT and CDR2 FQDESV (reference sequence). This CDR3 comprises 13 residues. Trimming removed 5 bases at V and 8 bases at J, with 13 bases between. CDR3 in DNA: TGTGCCAGCAGCCTTACAGGATCCGATGAGCAGTTCTTC. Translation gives CASSLTGSDEQFF.

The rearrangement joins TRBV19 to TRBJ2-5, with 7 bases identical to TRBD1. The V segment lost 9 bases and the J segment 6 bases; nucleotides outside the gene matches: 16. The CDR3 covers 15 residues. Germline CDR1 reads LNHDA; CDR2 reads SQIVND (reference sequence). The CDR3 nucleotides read TGTGCCAGCGCCGACCGGGACAGATTGAGGCAGACCCAGTACTTC. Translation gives CASADRDRLRQTQYF.

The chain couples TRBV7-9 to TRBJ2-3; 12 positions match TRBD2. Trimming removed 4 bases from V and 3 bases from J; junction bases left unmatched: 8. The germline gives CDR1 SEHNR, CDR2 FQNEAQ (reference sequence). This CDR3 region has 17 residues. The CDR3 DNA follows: TGTGCCAGCAGCTCCCCATCGACTAGCGGGGGAACAGATACGCAGTATTTT. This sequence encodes CASSSPSTSGGTDTQYF.

The CDR3, as DNA: TGCGCCAGCAGCCAAGTCCCTGCGGGGATTTATGGCTACACCTTC. Its translation: CASSQVPAGIYGYTF. The chain couples TRBV4-3 to TRBJ1-2; D not certain. CDR1 is LGHNA and CDR2 is YSLEER in the germline V gene. The V and J ends lost 1 base and 5 bases respectively, with 14 bases between them. The CDR3 is 15 amino acids.

DNA for the CDR3: TGCAGTGCTACCTCTGGGGGGACAGCAGATACGCAGTATTTT. Translated, it gives CSATSGGTADTQYF. The rearrangement uses TRBV20-1 and TRBJ2-3; D might be TRBD1 (7 bases). Trimming removed 4 bases at V and 4 bases at J, with 15 bases between. Per germline, CDR1 DFQATT and CDR2 SNEGSKA (reference sequence). The CDR3 covers 14 residues.

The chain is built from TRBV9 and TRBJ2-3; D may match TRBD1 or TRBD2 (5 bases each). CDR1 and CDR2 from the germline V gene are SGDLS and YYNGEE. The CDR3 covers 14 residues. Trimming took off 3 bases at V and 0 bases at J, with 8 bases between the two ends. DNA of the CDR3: TGTGCCAGCAGCGGAGGGACCAGCACAGATACGCAGTATTTT. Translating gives CASSGGTSTDTQYF. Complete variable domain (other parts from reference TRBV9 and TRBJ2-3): DSGVTQTPKHLITATGQRVTLRCSPRSGDLSVYWYQQSLDQGLQFLIQYYNGEERAKGNILERFSAQQFPDLHSELNLSSLELGDSALYFCASSGGTSTDTQYFGPGTRLTVL.

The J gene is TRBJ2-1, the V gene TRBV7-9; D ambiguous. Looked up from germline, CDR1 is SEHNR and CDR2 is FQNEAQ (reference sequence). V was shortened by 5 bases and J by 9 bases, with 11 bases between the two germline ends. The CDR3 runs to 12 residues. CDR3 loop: CASSRAGFEQFF. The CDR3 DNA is TGTGCCAGCAGCCGAGCCGGCTTTGAGCAGTTCTTC.

CDR3 in amino acids: CASSFQGPYEQYF. For the CDR3, the DNA is TGTGCCAGCAGCTTTCAGGGCCCCTACGAGCAGTACTTC. V gene TRBV7-6 combines with J gene TRBJ2-7; D may be TRBD1 (5 bases). V was cut by 3 bases and J by 2 bases, with 8 bases left in between. There are 13 residues in the CDR3. The germline V gene has CDR1 SGHVS and CDR2 FNYEAQ.

The CDR3 DNA sequence: TGTGCCAGCAGAGGTTTGGATCTCACTTTCCCGGCGGGGGTCTACGAGCAGTACTTC. The encoded protein is CASRGLDLTFPAGVYEQYF. The chain has TRBV28 and TRBJ2-7; 7 bases are shared with TRBD2. V lost 6 bases and J lost 3; bases outside the gene matches: 23. CDR3 length: 19 residues. CDR1 and CDR2 from the germline V gene are MDHEN and SYDVKM.

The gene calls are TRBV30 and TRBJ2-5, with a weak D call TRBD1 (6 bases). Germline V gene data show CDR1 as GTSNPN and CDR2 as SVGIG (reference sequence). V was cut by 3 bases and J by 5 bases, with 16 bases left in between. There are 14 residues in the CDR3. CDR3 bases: TGTGCCTGGAGCCAGGGGATAGCTTTGGAGACCCAGTACTTC. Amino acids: CAWSQGIALETQYF.

CDR3 amino acids: CASSQVVGYEQYF. CDR3 in DNA: TGCGCCAGCAGCCAAGTGGTGGGATACGAGCAGTACTTC. The V gene is TRBV4-3, the J gene TRBJ2-7; no reliable D call. CDR1 LGHNA and CDR2 YSLEER come from the germline V gene. Between the trimmed V and J ends, which lost 1 base and 4 bases, there was a span of 8 bases. The length of the CDR3 is 13 residues.

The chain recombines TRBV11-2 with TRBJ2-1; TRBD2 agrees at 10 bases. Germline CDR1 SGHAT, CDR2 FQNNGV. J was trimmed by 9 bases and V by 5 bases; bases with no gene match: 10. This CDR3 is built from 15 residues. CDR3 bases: TGTGCCAGCAGCAGGGGGAGGACTAGCGGCGGTGAGCAGTTCTTC. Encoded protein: CASSRGRTSGGEQFF.

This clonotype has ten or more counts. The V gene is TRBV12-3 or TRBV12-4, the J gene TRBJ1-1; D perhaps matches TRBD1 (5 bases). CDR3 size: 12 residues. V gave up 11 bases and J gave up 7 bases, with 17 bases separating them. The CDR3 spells CASAGPTYEAFF. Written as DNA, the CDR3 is TGTGCCTCCGCAGGGCCCACCTATGAAGCTTTCTTT.

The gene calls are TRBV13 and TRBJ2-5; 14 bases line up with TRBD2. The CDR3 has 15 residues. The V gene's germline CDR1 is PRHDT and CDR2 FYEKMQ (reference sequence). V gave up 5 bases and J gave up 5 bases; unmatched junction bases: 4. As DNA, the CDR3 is TGTGCCAGCAGCAAGGGACTAGCGGGGGCGGAGACCCAGTACTTC. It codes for CASSKGLAGAETQYF.

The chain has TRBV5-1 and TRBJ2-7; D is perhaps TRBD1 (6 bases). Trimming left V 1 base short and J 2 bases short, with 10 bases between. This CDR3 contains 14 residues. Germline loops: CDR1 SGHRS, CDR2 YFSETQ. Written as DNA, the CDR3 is TGCGCCAGCAGCTTGACAGGGATAACCTACGAGCAGTACTTC. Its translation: CASSLTGITYEQYF.

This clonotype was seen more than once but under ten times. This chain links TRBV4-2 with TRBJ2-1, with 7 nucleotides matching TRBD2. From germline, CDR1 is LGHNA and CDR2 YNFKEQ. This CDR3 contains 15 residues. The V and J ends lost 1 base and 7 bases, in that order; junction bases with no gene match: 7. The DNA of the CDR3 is TGTGCCAGCAGCCAAGGGCTAGCGGAAAAAAATGAGCAGTTCTTC. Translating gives CASSQGLAEKNEQFF.